This T cell receptor beta chain derives from a study of T cell repertoires in cytomegalovirus infection. Whole-study context: Indicated by public TCR beta signatures were CMV infection and matching HLA type.

TCRdb re-called the reads with MiXCR, one entry per CDR3 protein. The sample lists 160,000 or so distinct CDR3 sequences, approximately 21% occurring once. Study-wide results and caveats: CMV-specific TCR beta clonotypes restricted by HLA-C were the ones dominating the ex vivo response. The cumulative frequency of public TCR beta families identified carriers of CMV plus the relevant HLA.

In regard to this clonotype: Its specificity is not known.

Germline lookup yields CDR1 SEHNR and CDR2 FQNEAQ (reference sequence). Trimming cost V 5 bases and J 0 bases; bases outside gene matches: 4. The CDR3 consists of 14 residues. The chain uses TRBV7-9 and TRBJ2-7; TRBD1 aligns across 7 bases. The receptor comes from a human donor in good health (CMV status not recorded). Some clones in this sample may be carry-over from other donors' samples. Sequences were derived from CD8+ T cells from cultured PBMCs, sampled from culture after CMV antigen stimulation. Written as DNA, the CDR3 is TGTGCCAGCAGCGAACGGGACAGCTCCTACGAGCAGTACTTC. Its protein product is CASSERDSSYEQYF.